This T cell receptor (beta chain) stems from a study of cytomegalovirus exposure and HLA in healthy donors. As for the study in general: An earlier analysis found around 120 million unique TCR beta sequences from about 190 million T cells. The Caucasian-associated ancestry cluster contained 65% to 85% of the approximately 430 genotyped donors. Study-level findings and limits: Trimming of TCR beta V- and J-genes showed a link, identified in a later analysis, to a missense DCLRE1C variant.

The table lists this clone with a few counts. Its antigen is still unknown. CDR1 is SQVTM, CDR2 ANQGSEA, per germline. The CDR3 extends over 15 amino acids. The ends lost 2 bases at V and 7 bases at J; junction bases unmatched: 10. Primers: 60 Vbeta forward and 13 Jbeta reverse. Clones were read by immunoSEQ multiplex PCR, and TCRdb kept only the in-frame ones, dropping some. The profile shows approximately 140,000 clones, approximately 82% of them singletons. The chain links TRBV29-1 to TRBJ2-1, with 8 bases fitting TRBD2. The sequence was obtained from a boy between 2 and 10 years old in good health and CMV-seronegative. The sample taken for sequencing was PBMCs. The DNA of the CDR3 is TGCAGCGTTGAAATCGGAACTAGCGGAGCGAATGAGCAGTTCTTC. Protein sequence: CSVEIGTSGANEQFF.